This T cell receptor (beta chain) comes out of a study of CD8+ T cells in alopecia areata. The CDR3 covers 13 residues. The V gene's germline CDR1 is SQVTM and CDR2 ANQGSEA. V lost 6 bases, J lost 4 bases, and 15 bases lay in between. RNA was isolated and reverse transcribed to cDNA, the sequencing template. The assay was immunoSEQ multiplex PCR, and TCRdb's table has in-frame clones only and misses some. There are some 200,000 clones in the sample; just under 60% occur only once, and around 15% lies in the top ten. This receptor was identified in a human donor with alopecia areata. Here the sequenced sample was CD4+ T cells sorted from blood, taken at week 0. This chain joins TRBV29-1 and TRBJ2-5, with D perhaps being TRBD1 or TRBD2 (7 bases each). The CDR3 is CSVPSGGGETQYF. The CDR3, as DNA: TGCAGCGTCCCATCAGGGGGGGGAGAGACCCAGTACTTC.